In this sample, the clone carrying this TCR beta chain turned up a few times. Its antigen is unidentified. Within the sample, other DNA sequences also encode this same CDR3. This record belongs to a study of shared clonotypes between healthy human individuals. Study-level points and caveats: Few donors limited the genetic and exposure-history diversity represented.

CD45RO-negative, CCR7-selected cells formed the naive CD8 fraction, which excluded terminally differentiated effector memory CD45RA+ cells. Sequencing used immunoSEQ multiplex PCR; TCRdb keeps in-frame clones, though not all of them. The data show about 2,200,000 clones, around 93% seen once. This receptor was obtained from a man aged 18 to 29 in good health. Some clones in this sample may be carry-over from other donors' samples. Sequenced: naive CD8+ T cells from PBMCs.

The CDR3 protein is CASSQDGGSNQPQHF. The CDR3, as DNA: TGCGCCAGCAGCCAAGATGGGGGTAGCAATCAGCCCCAGCATTTT. This chain connects TRBV4-3 to TRBJ1-5; the D gene is possibly TRBD1 (5 bases). This CDR3 is 15 amino acids long. Germline-derived CDR1 and CDR2 are LGHNA and YSLEER. V shed 0 bases and J shed 0 bases, with 6 bases lying between them.